Listed here are 12 T cell receptor beta chains from one sample, sequenced in a study of early T cells in non-severe SARS-CoV-2 infection. TCRdb processed the 5' RACE reads anew with MiXCR; each CDR3 protein has one entry. This table holds roughly 80,000 distinct CDR3 sequences, over 12% found once. The sequencing input was whole blood. The source of these receptors is an adult who was a healthcare worker with PCR-confirmed SARS-CoV-2 infection or an uninfected control (not recorded which).

This clonotype was seen many times. CDR3 amino acids: CASSSEGTATEAFF. The CDR3 bases are TGTGCCAGCAGCTCAGAAGGGACGGCCACTGAAGCTTTCTTT. The chain carries TRBV7-2 and TRBJ1-1, with D possibly TRBD1 on 5 matching bases. The V gene's germline CDR1 is SGHTA and CDR2 FQGNSA. Trimming shortened V by 4 bases and J by 4 bases, and 13 bases separated the two germline ends. The CDR3 consists of 14 residues.

A few counts support this clonotype. This chain connects TRBV13 to TRBJ2-7; 13 bases map to TRBD2. Germline V gene data show CDR1 as PRHDT and CDR2 as FYEKMQ (reference sequence). With 5 bases clipped from V and 7 bases from J, the junction kept 8 bases outside the gene matches. The CDR3 runs to 15 residues. The CDR3 here is CASSPRTSGSDEQYF. Here the CDR3 DNA reads TGTGCCAGCAGCCCCAGGACTAGCGGGAGCGATGAGCAGTACTTC.

The rearrangement uses TRBV20-1 and TRBJ1-4; D possibly corresponds to TRBD1 (5 bases). V gave up 6 bases and J gave up 12 bases, with 17 bases separating them. CDR3 size: 12 residues. Germline V gives CDR1 DFQATT, CDR2 SNEGSKA (reference sequence). The CDR3 sequence is CSALGQGEELFF. As DNA, the CDR3 is TGCAGTGCCCTGGGGCAGGGCGAGGAACTGTTTTTT.

In regard to this clonotype: A much larger clone differs from this one at a single base, so this may be a read error. The chain couples TRBV11-2 to TRBJ1-6; D gene uncertain. Germline CDR1 SGHAT, CDR2 FQNNGV. The CDR3 runs to 13 residues. The V end was cut by 1 base, the J end by 14 bases, with 12 bases between. CDR3 nucleotide sequence: TGTGCCAGCAGCTTAGGGGAGGGCTCAGCCCTCCACTTT. Translation: CASSLGEGSALHF.

This clonotype was observed once. The DNA for the CDR3 is TGCGCCAGCAGCTTGCCCCTCGTTGGCGAGCAGTTCTTC. Its translation: CASSLPLVGEQFF. The J gene is TRBJ2-1, the V gene TRBV5-1, with D unresolved. V shed 1 base and J shed 10 bases, with 12 bases lying between them. Germline CDR1 is SGHRS and CDR2 is YFSETQ. The CDR3 runs to 13 residues.

The chain combines TRBV9 with TRBJ1-4, with a tentative D call TRBD1 (5 bases). This CDR3 is 14 amino acids long. Germline values: CDR1 SGDLS, CDR2 YYNGEE. The ends were cut back, 3 bases at V and 5 bases at J, with 11 bases in the middle. CDR3: CASSEGGANEKLFF. The CDR3 coding sequence is TGTGCCAGCAGCGAAGGTGGGGCGAATGAAAAACTGTTTTTT.

V usage is TRBV3-1 and J usage is TRBJ2-7; D remains unclear. Germline CDR1 is LGHDT and CDR2 is YNNKEL (reference sequence). Trimming took 1 base from V and 1 from J, leaving 11 bases between them. This CDR3 spans 15 amino acids. CDR3 loop: CASSQGPLRSYEQYF. The DNA for the CDR3 is TGTGCCAGCAGCCAAGGCCCGCTAAGGTCCTACGAGCAGTACTTC.

This clonotype showed up many times. V and J are TRBV7-9 and TRBJ2-1; D is uncertain. Germline V lookup: CDR1 SEHNR, CDR2 FQNEAQ (reference sequence). The V gene lost 5 bases and the J gene lost 4 bases, with 12 bases spanning the gap. The CDR3 is made up of 14 amino acids. CDR3 nucleotides: TGTGCCAGCAGCCTTGATGTGGGGTACAATGAGCAGTTCTTC. Protein: CASSLDVGYNEQFF.

This clonotype was observed a few times. The chain joins TRBV21-1 to TRBJ2-3. TRBV21-1 is a listed pseudogene. The CDR3 is made up of 10 amino acids. The CDR3 DNA sequence: TGTGCCAGCCCCACGTATACGCAGTATTTT. It translates to CASPTYTQYF.

The sample holds many counts of this clonotype. The chain recombines TRBV2 with TRBJ1-6; the D is unclear. Germline V lookup: CDR1 SNHLY, CDR2 FYNNEI. V lost 4 bases to trimming and J lost 4 bases, with 8 bases between them. CDR3 length: 14 residues. The chain's CDR3 is CASSGHQYNSPLHF. The CDR3 nucleotides are TGTGCCAGCAGTGGACATCAATATAATTCACCCCTCCACTTT.

The chain has TRBV18 and TRBJ2-2; D unclear. Looked up from germline, CDR1 is KGHSH and CDR2 is LQKENI. The CDR3 is 13 residues long. Trimming took off 2 bases at V and 9 bases at J, with 10 bases between the two ends. The CDR3 DNA reads as TGTGCCAGCTCACCAGCCCGGAACAGGGAGCTGTTTTTT. Its protein product is CASSPARNRELFF.

This clonotype was counted many times. The rearrangement links TRBV30 to TRBJ1-6; no firm D call. Trimming pared 2 bases from V and 7 bases from J, leaving 15 bases between. The length of the CDR3 is 15 residues. Germline V gene sequence: CDR1 GTSNPN, CDR2 SVGIG (reference sequence). CDR3 sequence (DNA): TGTGCCTGGAGTATCGCGGCAACTTGGAATTCACCCCTCCACTTT. Translation gives CAWSIAATWNSPLHF. The complete variable domain, with remaining parts taken from reference TRBV30 and TRBJ1-6, reads SQTIHQWPATLVQPVGSPLSLECTVEGTSNPNLYWYRQAAGRGLQLLFYSVGIGQISSEVPQNLSASRPQDRQFILSSKKLLLSDSGFYLCAWSIAATWNSPLHFGNGTRLTVT.